The present entry profiles one T cell receptor beta chain with its context. No antigen is known for it. Other DNA sequences in the sample encode the same CDR3. This specimen belongs to a study of cytomegalovirus exposure and HLA in healthy donors. Broader study findings: Roughly uniform depth of sequencing across donors was assumed in presence/absence analyses. CMV antigen specificity of a few CMV-associated chains was confirmed in vitro. Some TCR beta chains (roughly 150 of them) were listed as cytomegalovirus-associated.

Trimming shortened V by 7 bases and J by 5 bases, and 17 bases separated the two germline ends. CDR1 and CDR2 from the germline V gene are ENHRY and SYGVKD. The CDR3 runs to 14 residues. The PCR contained 60 Vbeta and 13 Jbeta primers. TCRdb's copy holds only in-frame clones and misses some; the assay was immunoSEQ multiplex PCR. Counted here are around 150,000 clones, just over 70% occurring once; the ten biggest clones make up 4% to 5%. Specimen: PBMCs. The clonotype comes from a man between 18 and 35 years old in good health and CMV-seropositive. This chain joins TRBV10-3 and TRBJ1-1; possible D gene TRBD1, 6 bases. CDR3 DNA sequence: TGTGCCATCAAAGCCCAGGGGTCGAATACTGAAGCTTTCTTT. Amino acid sequence: CAIKAQGSNTEAFF.